The 21 T cell receptor beta chains below were found in one sample sequenced in a study of T cells after yellow fever vaccination. MiXCR, run by TCRdb on the 5' RACE reads, gives a single entry per CDR3 protein. Counted here are around 320,000 distinct CDR3 sequences, 4% to 5.5% occurring once; the ten biggest clones make up approximately 19%. Here the sequenced sample was PBMCs, taken 15 days after the yellow fever booster vaccination. The source of these receptors is a man younger than 30 who received the YFV17D yellow fever vaccine.

This clonotype has a count of ten or more. The rearrangement uses TRBV5-1 and TRBJ2-2, with D uncertain. CDR1 is SGHRS and CDR2 is YFSETQ in the germline V gene. Trimming removed 0 bases from V and 1 base from J, with 13 bases in between. The length of the CDR3 is 17 residues. In DNA, the CDR3 is TGCGCCAGCAGCTTGGACGTTACCGGCGGGAACACCGGGGAGCTGTTTTTT. This sequence encodes CASSLDVTGGNTGELFF.

This clonotype was picked up many times. The rearrangement uses TRBV5-6 and TRBJ1-2, with a tentative D call TRBD1 (6 bases). Germline assignment: CDR1 SGHDT and CDR2 YYEEEE. V lost 2 bases and J 8 bases, leaving 16 bases between the germline ends. CDR3 length: 14 residues. CDR3 protein: CASSLITGGEGYTF. In DNA, the CDR3 is TGTGCCAGCAGCTTAATTACGGGGGGCGAGGGCTACACCTTC.

The J gene is TRBJ1-5, the V gene TRBV9; D call uncertain. Germline-derived CDR1 and CDR2 are SGDLS and YYNGEE. CDR3 length: 15 residues. Trimming stripped 4 bases from V and 0 bases from J, with 11 bases between. The DNA for the CDR3 is TGTGCCAGCAGCCCCGGACTTTATAGCAATCAGCCCCAGCATTTT. Its translation is CASSPGLYSNQPQHF.

This clonotype showed up just a few times. The chain carries TRBV12-3 or TRBV12-4 and TRBJ2-5, with 7 positions matching TRBD2. CDR3 length: 15 amino acids. Trimming cost V 7 bases and J 5 bases; bases outside gene matches: 13. The CDR3 coding sequence is TGTGCCAGCATCTCAAGCGGGGCCGAGGGGGAGACCCAGTACTTC. Translated, it gives CASISSGAEGETQYF.

This clonotype was detected ten times or more. V gene TRBV20-1 combines with J gene TRBJ2-5; D gene uncertain. The CDR3 consists of 14 residues. Trimming left V 1 base short and J 2 bases short, with 11 bases between. CDR1 is DFQATT, CDR2 SNEGSKA, per germline (reference sequence). The CDR3 DNA follows: TGCAGTGCTAGAGGATACTCGAAGCAAGAGACCCAGTACTTC. It encodes CSARGYSKQETQYF.

This clonotype was found many times. CDR3 loop: CASSSGQEYEQYV. Here the CDR3 DNA reads TGTGCCAGCAGTTCCGGACAGGAGTACGAGCAGTACGTC. This rearrangement joins TRBV28 to TRBJ2-7, with 7 bases lining up with TRBD1. V trimming: 4 bases; J trimming: 4 bases; junction bases outside the gene matches: 4. The CDR3 covers 13 residues. Germline V gene data show CDR1 as MDHEN and CDR2 as SYDVKM.

J is TRBJ2-5 and V is TRBV7-2; 10 bases map to TRBD2. J was trimmed by 5 bases and V by 4 bases; bases with no gene match: 7. CDR1 and CDR2 (germline): SGHTA, FQGNSA. The CDR3 sequence is 15 residues long. The CDR3 loop reads CASSSQRGGGETQYF. CDR3 bases: TGTGCCAGCAGCTCGCAGCGGGGGGGCGGGGAGACCCAGTACTTC. Supplemented by reference TRBV7-2 and TRBJ2-5, the full variable domain reads GAGVSQSPSNKVTEKGKDVELRCDPISGHTALYWYRQSLGQGLEFLIYFQGNSAPDKSGLPSDRFSAERTGGSVSTLTIQRTQQEDSAVYLCASSSQRGGGETQYFGPGTRLLVL.

This chain connects TRBV18 to TRBJ1-1, with D possibly TRBD1 on 5 matching bases. Deletions cut 3 bases from V and 1 base from J, with 12 bases between. The CDR3 covers 15 residues. Per the germline V gene, CDR1 is KGHSH and CDR2 is LQKENI. The CDR3 DNA is TGTGCCAGCTCACCCCTCAAGACAGAGAACACTGAAGCTTTCTTT. This sequence encodes CASSPLKTENTEAFF.

This clonotype turned up a few times. The rearrangement joins TRBV6-1 to TRBJ2-4; no clear D. The CDR3 is 14 amino acids. V dropped 4 bases and J dropped 6 bases, with 13 bases sitting between them. Germline-derived CDR1 and CDR2 are MNHNS and SASEGT. The CDR3 here is CASSGVALPNIQYF. CDR3 bases: TGTGCCAGCAGTGGCGTTGCGTTACCAAACATTCAGTACTTC.

The chain has TRBV4-3 and TRBJ1-1, with no clear D. The CDR3 has 13 residues. V was pared by 7 bases and J by 0 bases, with 9 bases between. The germline CDR1 and CDR2 sequences are LGHNA and YSLEER. Here the CDR3 DNA reads TGCGCCAGCAACCGCGGGATGAACACTGAAGCTTTCTTT. Encoded protein: CASNRGMNTEAFF.

This clonotype was observed a few times. CDR3 DNA: TGTGCTAGTGGTTTTGGGACAGGGATCTACGAGCAGTACTTC. Protein product: CASGFGTGIYEQYF. The V call is TRBV12-5, the J call TRBJ2-7; 9 nucleotides agree with TRBD1. There are 14 residues in the CDR3. Per the germline V gene, CDR1 is LGHNT and CDR2 is FRNRAP. V lost 3 bases, J lost 3 bases, and 3 bases stayed unmatched.

This clonotype showed up just a few times. The chain links TRBV7-2 to TRBJ2-5, with 9 nucleotides matching TRBD2. From germline, CDR1 is SGHTA and CDR2 FQGNSA. The V segment lost 6 bases and the J segment 5 bases; nucleotides outside the gene matches: 7. The CDR3 is made up of 14 amino acids. The CDR3 nucleotides read TGTGCCAGCAGGGAGTCGCGGGGGGGGGAGACCCAGTACTTC. Translating gives CASRESRGGETQYF.

This clonotype has a handful of counts. The rearrangement uses TRBV7-8 and TRBJ1-5, with D possibly matching TRBD1 (5 bases). Trimming cost V 1 base and J 6 bases, with 10 bases left between them. CDR1 is SGHVS, CDR2 FQNEAQ, per germline. CDR3 size: 14 residues. The CDR3 sequence is CASSLEGRAQPQHF. The DNA of the CDR3 is TGTGCCAGCAGCTTAGAGGGCAGGGCTCAGCCCCAGCATTTT. The whole variable domain, filled in from reference TRBV7-8 and TRBJ1-5, reads GAGVSQSPRYKVAKRGQDVALRCDPISGHVSLFWYQQALGQGPEFLTYFQNEAQLDKSGLPSDRFFAERPEGSVSTLKIQRTQQEDSAVYLCASSLEGRAQPQHFGDGTRLSIL.

The chain carries TRBV5-4 and TRBJ1-2; 9 nucleotides align to TRBD1. CDR1 SGHNT and CDR2 YYREEE come from the germline V gene (reference sequence). CDR3 length equals 15 residues. With V trimmed by 3 bases and J by 0 bases, 3 bases remained unmatched. CDR3 sequence reads: CASSSGTGPNYGYTF. As DNA, the CDR3 is TGTGCCAGCAGCTCGGGGACAGGGCCTAACTATGGCTACACCTTC. The complete variable domain, with remaining parts taken from reference TRBV5-4 and TRBJ1-2, reads ETGVTQSPTHLIKTRGQQVTLRCSSQSGHNTVSWYQQALGQGPQFIFQYYREEENGRGNFPPRFSGLQFPNYSSELNVNALELDDSALYLCASSSGTGPNYGYTFGSGTRLTVV.

The V gene is TRBV7-9, the J gene TRBJ1-4, with D uncertain. Deletions cut 6 bases from V and 7 bases from J, with 18 bases between. The V gene's germline CDR1 is SEHNR and CDR2 FQNEAQ (reference sequence). The length of the CDR3 is 15 residues. The CDR3 here is CASRAPSGETEKLFF. Written as DNA, the CDR3 is TGTGCCAGCAGGGCCCCGAGCGGGGAGACTGAAAAACTGTTTTTT.

This clonotype came up many times. This rearrangement joins TRBV7-2 to TRBJ2-5; D ambiguous. In germline, CDR1 is SGHTA, CDR2 FQGNSA. Trimming took off 1 base at V and 4 bases at J, with 7 bases between the two ends. The CDR3 sequence is 13 residues long. CDR3 sequence reads: CASSLVSGETQYF. CDR3 nucleotide sequence: TGTGCCAGCAGCTTAGTATCGGGAGAGACCCAGTACTTC.

V gene TRBV5-5 combines with J gene TRBJ1-1; D gene unclear. Germline CDR1 is SGHKS and CDR2 is YYEKEE (reference sequence). V lost 0 bases and J 4 bases, leaving 7 bases between the germline ends. The CDR3 consists of 13 residues. This CDR3 reads CASSLGWGTEAFF. Written as DNA, the CDR3 is TGTGCCAGCAGCTTGGGTTGGGGCACTGAAGCTTTCTTT.

This clonotype was observed at least ten times. This sequence joins TRBV6-5 and TRBJ2-7; D may be TRBD1 or TRBD2 (5 bases each). This CDR3 has 13 amino acids. Per the germline V gene, CDR1 is MNHEY and CDR2 is SVGAGI. Trimming left V 4 bases short and J 6 bases short, with 13 bases between. CDR3 sequence: CASSSRGRGEQYF. CDR3 DNA: TGTGCCAGCAGTTCGAGGGGTCGGGGCGAGCAGTACTTC.

The chain couples TRBV20-1 to TRBJ1-1, with D perhaps matching TRBD1 (6 bases). Per germline, CDR1 DFQATT and CDR2 SNEGSKA (reference sequence). The CDR3 has 13 amino acids. V gave up 5 bases and J gave up 1 base, with 11 bases separating them. CDR3 DNA: TGCAGTGCTTCAGGGGCTTCGAACACTGAAGCTTTCTTT. It translates to CSASGASNTEAFF.

This clonotype was recorded many times. J is TRBJ1-2 and V is TRBV11-2; D gene ambiguous. The V gene lost 1 base and the J gene lost 0 bases, with 6 bases spanning the gap. The CDR3 is made up of 14 amino acids. Germline loops: CDR1 SGHAT, CDR2 FQNNGV. CDR3 coding DNA: TGTGCCAGCAGCTTAGGTCTGGCTAACTATGGCTACACCTTC. This encodes CASSLGLANYGYTF.

The sample holds many counts of this clonotype. This chain joins TRBV4-1 and TRBJ1-6; D remains ambiguous. Germline V gene lookup returns CDR1 MGHRA and CDR2 YSYEKL. There are 13 residues in the CDR3. V lost 0 bases and J 10 bases, leaving 7 bases between the germline ends. In DNA, the CDR3 is TGCGCCAGCAGCCAAGAACCCAGGTCACCCCTCCACTTT. As protein: CASSQEPRSPLHF.